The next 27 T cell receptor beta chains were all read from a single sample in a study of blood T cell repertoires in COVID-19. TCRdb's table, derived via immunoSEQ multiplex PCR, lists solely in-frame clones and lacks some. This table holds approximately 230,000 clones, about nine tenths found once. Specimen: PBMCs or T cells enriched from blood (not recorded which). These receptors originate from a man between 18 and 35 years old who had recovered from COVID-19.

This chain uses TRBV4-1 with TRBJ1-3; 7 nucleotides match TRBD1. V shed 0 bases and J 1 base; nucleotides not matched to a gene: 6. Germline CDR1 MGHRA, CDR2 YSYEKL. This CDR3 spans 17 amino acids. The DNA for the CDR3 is TGCGCCAGCAGCCAAGACGCGGGACAGCTTTCTGGAAACACCATATATTTT. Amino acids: CASSQDAGQLSGNTIYF.

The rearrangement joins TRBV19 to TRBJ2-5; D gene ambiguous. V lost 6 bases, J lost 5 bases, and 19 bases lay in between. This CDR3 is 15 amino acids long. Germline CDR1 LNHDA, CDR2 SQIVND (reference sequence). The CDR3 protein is CASSRGSLQRETQYF. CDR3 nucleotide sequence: TGTGCCAGTAGCCGCGGTTCTCTCCAGAGGGAGACCCAGTACTTC.

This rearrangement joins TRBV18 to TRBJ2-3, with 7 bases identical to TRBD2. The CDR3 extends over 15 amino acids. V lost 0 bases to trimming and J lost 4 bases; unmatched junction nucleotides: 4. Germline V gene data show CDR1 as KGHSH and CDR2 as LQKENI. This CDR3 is CASSPPSLAADTQYF. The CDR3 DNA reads TGTGCCAGCTCACCACCTTCGCTAGCGGCAGATACGCAGTATTTT.

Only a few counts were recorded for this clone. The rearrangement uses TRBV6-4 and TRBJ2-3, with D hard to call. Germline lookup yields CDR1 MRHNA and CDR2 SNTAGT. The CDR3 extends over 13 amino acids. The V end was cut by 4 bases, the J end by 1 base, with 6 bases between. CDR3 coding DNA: TGTGCCAGCAGTGGATCGGGCACAGATACGCAGTATTTT. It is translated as CASSGSGTDTQYF.

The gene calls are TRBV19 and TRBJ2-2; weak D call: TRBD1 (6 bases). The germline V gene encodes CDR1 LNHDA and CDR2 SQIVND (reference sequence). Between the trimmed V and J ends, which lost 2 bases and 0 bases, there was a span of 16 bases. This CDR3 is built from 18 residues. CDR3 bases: TGTGCCAGTAGTATAATTCGACAGGCCCTTTCGAACACCGGGGAGCTGTTTTTT. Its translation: CASSIIRQALSNTGELFF.

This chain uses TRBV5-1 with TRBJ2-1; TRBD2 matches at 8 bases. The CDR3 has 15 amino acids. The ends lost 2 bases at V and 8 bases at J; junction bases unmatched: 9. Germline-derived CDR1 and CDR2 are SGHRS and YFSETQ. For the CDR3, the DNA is TGCGCCAGCAGCTTCTCCCTAGCGGGCGTCGATGAGCAGTTCTTC. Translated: CASSFSLAGVDEQFF. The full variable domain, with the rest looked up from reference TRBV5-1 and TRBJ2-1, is KAGVTQTPRYLIKTRGQQVTLSCSPISGHRSVSWYQQTPGQGLQFLFEYFSETQRNKGNFPGRFSGRQFSNSRSEMNVSTLELGDSALYLCASSFSLAGVDEQFFGPGTRLTVL.

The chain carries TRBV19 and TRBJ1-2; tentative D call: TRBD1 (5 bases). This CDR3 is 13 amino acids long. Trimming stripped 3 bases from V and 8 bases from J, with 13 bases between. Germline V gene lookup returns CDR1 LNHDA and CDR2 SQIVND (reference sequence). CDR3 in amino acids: CASSIGGARGYTF. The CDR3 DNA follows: TGTGCCAGTAGTATCGGCGGGGCGCGAGGCTACACCTTC.

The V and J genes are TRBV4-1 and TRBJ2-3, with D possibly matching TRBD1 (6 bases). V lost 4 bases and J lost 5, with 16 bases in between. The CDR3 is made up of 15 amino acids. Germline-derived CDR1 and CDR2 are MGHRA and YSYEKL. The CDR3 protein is CASSLTGRRKDTQYF. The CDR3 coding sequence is TGCGCCAGCAGCCTCACAGGGAGAAGGAAAGATACGCAGTATTTT.

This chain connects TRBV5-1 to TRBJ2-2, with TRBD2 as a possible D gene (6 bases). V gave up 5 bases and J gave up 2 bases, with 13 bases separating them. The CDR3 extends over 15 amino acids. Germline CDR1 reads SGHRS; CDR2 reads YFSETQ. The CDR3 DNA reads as TGCGCCAGCAGAGATACCGGGACTAACACCGGGGAGCTGTTTTTT. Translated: CASRDTGTNTGELFF. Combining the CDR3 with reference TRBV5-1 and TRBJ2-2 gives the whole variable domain KAGVTQTPRYLIKTRGQQVTLSCSPISGHRSVSWYQQTPGQGLQFLFEYFSETQRNKGNFPGRFSGRQFSNSRSEMNVSTLELGDSALYLCASRDTGTNTGELFFGEGSRLTVL.

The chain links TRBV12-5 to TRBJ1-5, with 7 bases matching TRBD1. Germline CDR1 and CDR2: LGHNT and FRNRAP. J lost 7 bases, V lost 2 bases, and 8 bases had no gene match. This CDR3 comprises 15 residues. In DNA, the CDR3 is TGTGCTAGTGGTTTGTCGACAGGGTACCGACAGCCCCAGCATTTT. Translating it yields CASGLSTGYRQPQHF.

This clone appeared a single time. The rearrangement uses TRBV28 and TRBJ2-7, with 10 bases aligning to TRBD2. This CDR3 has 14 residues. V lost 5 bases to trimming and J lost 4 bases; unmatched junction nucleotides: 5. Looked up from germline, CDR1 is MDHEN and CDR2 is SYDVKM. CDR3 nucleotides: TGTGCCAGCAGTCCTCGACTAGCGGGTTACGAGCAGTACTTC. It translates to CASSPRLAGYEQYF.

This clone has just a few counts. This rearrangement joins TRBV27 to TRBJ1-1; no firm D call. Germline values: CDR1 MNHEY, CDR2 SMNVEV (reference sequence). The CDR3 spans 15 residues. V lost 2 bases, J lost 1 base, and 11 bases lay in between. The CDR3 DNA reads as TGTGCCAGCAGTTTAACGGTCGCCCCGAACACTGAAGCTTTCTTT. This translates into CASSLTVAPNTEAFF.

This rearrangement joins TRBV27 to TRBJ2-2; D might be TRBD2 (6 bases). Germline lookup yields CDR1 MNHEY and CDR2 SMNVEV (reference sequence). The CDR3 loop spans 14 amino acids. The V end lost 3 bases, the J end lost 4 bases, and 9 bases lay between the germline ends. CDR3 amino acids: CASSFSGVTGELFF. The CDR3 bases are TGTGCCAGCAGTTTTTCGGGGGTCACCGGGGAGCTGTTTTTT.

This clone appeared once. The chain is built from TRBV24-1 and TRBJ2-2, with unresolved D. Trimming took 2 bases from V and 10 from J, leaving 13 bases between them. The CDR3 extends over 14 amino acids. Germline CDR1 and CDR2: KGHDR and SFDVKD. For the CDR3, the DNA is TGTGCCACCAGTGATTCCCTCAGGTCCCAGGAGCTGTTTTTT. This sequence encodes CATSDSLRSQELFF.

This CDR3 is CASSSFDRAGNTIYF. The DNA for the CDR3 is TGTGCCAGCAGCTCCTTCGACAGGGCTGGAAACACCATATATTTT. The chain employs TRBV7-9 and TRBJ1-3, with TRBD1 identical over 7 bases. The J segment lost 2 bases and the V segment lost 4 bases, leaving 5 bases of the junction unmatched. The length of the CDR3 is 15 residues. Germline CDR1 reads SEHNR; CDR2 reads FQNEAQ (reference sequence).

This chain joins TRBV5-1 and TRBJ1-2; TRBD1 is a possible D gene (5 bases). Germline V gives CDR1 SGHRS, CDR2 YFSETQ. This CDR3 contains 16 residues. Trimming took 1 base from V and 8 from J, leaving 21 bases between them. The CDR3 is CASSLHPRDSEKGYTF. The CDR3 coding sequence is TGCGCCAGCAGCTTGCACCCCAGGGATTCGGAAAAGGGCTACACCTTC.

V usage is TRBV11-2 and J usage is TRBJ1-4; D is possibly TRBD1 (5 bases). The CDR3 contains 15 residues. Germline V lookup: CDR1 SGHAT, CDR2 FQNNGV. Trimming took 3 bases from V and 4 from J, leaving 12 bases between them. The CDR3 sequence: CASSLQGTINEKLFF. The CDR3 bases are TGTGCCAGCAGCTTGCAGGGTACAATTAATGAAAAACTGTTTTTT. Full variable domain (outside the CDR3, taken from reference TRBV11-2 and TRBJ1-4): EAGVAQSPRYKIIEKRQSVAFWCNPISGHATLYWYQQILGQGPKLLIQFQNNGVVDDSQLPKDRFSAERLKGVDSTLKIQPAKLEDSAVYLCASSLQGTINEKLFFGSGTQLSVL.

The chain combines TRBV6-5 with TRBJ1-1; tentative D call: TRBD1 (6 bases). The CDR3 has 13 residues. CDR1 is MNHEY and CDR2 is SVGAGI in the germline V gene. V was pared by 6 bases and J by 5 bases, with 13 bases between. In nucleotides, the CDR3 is TGTGCCAGCAGCAACCTCGGACAGACTGAAGCTTTCTTT. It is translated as CASSNLGQTEAFF.

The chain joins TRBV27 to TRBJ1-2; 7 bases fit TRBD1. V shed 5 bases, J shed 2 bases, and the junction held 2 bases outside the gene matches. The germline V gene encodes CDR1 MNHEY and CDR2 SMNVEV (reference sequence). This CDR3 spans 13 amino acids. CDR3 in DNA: TGTGCCAGCAGTCGACAGGGAAACTATGGCTACACCTTC. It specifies CASSRQGNYGYTF.

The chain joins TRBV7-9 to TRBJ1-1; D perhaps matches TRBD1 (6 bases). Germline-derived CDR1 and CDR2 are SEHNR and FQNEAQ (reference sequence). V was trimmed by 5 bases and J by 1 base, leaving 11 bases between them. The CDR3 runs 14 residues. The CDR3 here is CASSQMTGNTEAFF. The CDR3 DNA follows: TGTGCCAGCAGCCAGATGACAGGGAACACTGAAGCTTTCTTT.

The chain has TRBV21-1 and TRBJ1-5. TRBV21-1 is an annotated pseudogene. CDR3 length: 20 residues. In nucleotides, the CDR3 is TGTGCCAGCAGCAAAAACGAGGGGGAGGGCAGGCGAAATAGCAATCAGCCCCAGCATTTT. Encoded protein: CASSKNEGEGRRNSNQPQHF.

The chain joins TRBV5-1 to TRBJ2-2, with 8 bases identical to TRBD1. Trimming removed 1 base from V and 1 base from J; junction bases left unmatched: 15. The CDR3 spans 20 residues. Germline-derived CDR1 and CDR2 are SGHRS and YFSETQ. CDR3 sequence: CASSLILSGGLIMNTGELFF. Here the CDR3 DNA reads TGCGCCAGCAGCTTGATTTTATCAGGGGGCCTTATTATGAACACCGGGGAGCTGTTTTTT.

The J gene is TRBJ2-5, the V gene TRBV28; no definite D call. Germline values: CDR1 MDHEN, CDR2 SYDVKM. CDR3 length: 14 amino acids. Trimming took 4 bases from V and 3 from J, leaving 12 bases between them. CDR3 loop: CASSWWPNEETQYF. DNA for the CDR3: TGTGCCAGCAGTTGGTGGCCAAACGAAGAGACCCAGTACTTC.

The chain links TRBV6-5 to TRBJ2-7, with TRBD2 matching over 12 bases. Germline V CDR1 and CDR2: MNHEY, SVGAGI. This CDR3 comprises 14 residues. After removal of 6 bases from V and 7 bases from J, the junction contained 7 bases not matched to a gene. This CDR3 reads CASSPGLAGTEQYF. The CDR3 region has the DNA TGTGCCAGCAGCCCCGGACTAGCGGGAACTGAGCAGTACTTC.

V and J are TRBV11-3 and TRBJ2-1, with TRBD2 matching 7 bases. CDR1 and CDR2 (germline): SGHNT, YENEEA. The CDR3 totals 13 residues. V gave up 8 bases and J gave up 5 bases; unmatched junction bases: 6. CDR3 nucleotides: TGTGCCAGCCGCGCTAGCGGTGACAATGAGCAGTTCTTC. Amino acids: CASRASGDNEQFF. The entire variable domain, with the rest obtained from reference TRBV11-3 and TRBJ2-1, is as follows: EAGVVQSPRYKIIEKKQPVAFWCNPISGHNTLYWYLQNLGQGPELLIRYENEEAVDDSQLPKDRFSAERLKGVDSTLKIQPAELGDSAVYLCASRASGDNEQFFGPGTRLTVL.

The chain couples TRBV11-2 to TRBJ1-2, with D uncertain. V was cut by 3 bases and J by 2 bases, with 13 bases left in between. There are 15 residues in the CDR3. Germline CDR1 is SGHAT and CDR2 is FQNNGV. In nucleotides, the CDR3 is TGTGCCAGCAGCTTCGTGAATGCGCCGAACTATGGCTACACCTTC. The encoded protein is CASSFVNAPNYGYTF.

DNA of the CDR3: TGTGCCAGCAGTCGGACACCAAGCTATAATTCACCCCTCCACTTT. This translates into CASSRTPSYNSPLHF. The genes are TRBV9 and TRBJ1-6, with D perhaps TRBD1 (5 bases). V lost 5 bases, J lost 3 bases, and 12 bases lay in between. There are 15 residues in the CDR3. CDR1 and CDR2 from the germline V gene are SGDLS and YYNGEE.